In its sample, the clone carrying this TCR beta chain was seen a few times. These data come from a study of shared clonotypes between healthy human individuals. Looked up from germline, CDR1 is SGHDN and CDR2 is FVKESK. This CDR3 has 13 residues. V was shortened by 0 bases and J by 9 bases, with 9 bases between the two germline ends. Researchers ran the assay at a deep level. The method was immunoSEQ multiplex PCR; TCRdb's version includes in-frame clones alone and lacks a portion of them. The sample includes roughly 2,000,000 clones, just under 95% seen only once; the top ten take around 1.7%. CD8 cells classed as naive were CD45RO-negative and positively selected for CCR7, excluding terminally differentiated effector memory CD45RA+ cells.

The J gene is TRBJ1-5, the V gene TRBV14; D gene uncertain. This TCR was sampled from a young man in good health. Some clones in this sample may be carry-over from other donors' samples. Sample: naive CD8+ T cells from PBMCs. The CDR3: CASSQDFGLPQHF. The CDR3, as DNA: TGTGCCAGCAGCCAAGATTTTGGGTTGCCCCAGCATTTT.